This entry describes one TCR beta chain. The antigen is undetermined. Germline values: CDR1 SEHNR, CDR2 FQNEAQ (reference sequence). V gave up 8 bases and J gave up 2 bases, with 18 bases separating them. This CDR3 contains 15 residues. Separate from the approximately 700-subject first cohort was the approximately 130-subject validation cohort, to which the donors belonged. TCRdb's copy holds only in-frame clones and misses some; the assay was immunoSEQ multiplex PCR. This table holds 60,000 to 70,000 clones, around 89% found once. This sample was included in a study of cytomegalovirus exposure and HLA in healthy donors. Study overall: The same platform was used for the 100 to 150 validation repertoires as for the approximately 630 first-cohort repertoires, as reported in a later analysis.

Whole-study results and caveats: Among TCR beta chains, those listed as cytomegalovirus-associated numbered 164.

Input material: PBMCs. This rearrangement joins TRBV7-9 to TRBJ1-2; D unclear. The receptor comes from a woman younger than 35 in good health and CMV-seronegative. The CDR3 loop is CASQGGGLPNYGYTF. For the CDR3, the DNA is TGTGCCAGCCAAGGTGGAGGGCTTCCGAACTATGGCTACACCTTC. The full variable domain, rest sourced from reference TRBV7-9 and TRBJ1-2, is DTGVSQNPRHKITKRGQNVTFRCDPISEHNRLYWYRQTLGQGPEFLTYFQNEAQLEKSRLLSDRFSAERPKGSFSTLEIQRTEQGDSAMYLCASQGGGLPNYGYTFGSGTRLTVV.